The 14 T cell receptor beta chains presented below share a single source sample, sequenced in a study of Ad26.COV2.S vaccination and SARS-CoV-2 variants. The table came from immunoSEQ multiplex PCR; TCRdb's copy has only in-frame clones and leaves some out. The table lists 300,000 to 400,000 clones, about 89% of them singletons. Treatment denoted: some 19 received Ad26.COV2.S at low or high dose, single or two shots; 5 received placebo; per-sample allocation not given. Each sample was drawn 63 days after the first injection (of vaccine or placebo). The sequences come from peripheral blood, collected in a trial of Ad26.COV2.S vaccine versus placebo. The receptor source for this set is a person between 18 and 59 years old who received the Ad26.COV2.S COVID-19 vaccine or a placebo.

This clone appeared once. This chain connects TRBV2 to TRBJ2-7, with D possibly being TRBD1 (6 bases). CDR1 is SNHLY, CDR2 FYNNEI, per germline. The CDR3 consists of 15 residues. Trimming pared 2 bases from V and 0 bases from J, leaving 11 bases between. The CDR3 protein is CASSERTAYSYEQYF. CDR3 nucleotides: TGTGCCAGCAGTGAAAGGACAGCTTACTCCTACGAGCAGTACTTC.

J is TRBJ2-1 and V is TRBV11-2, with a weak D call TRBD1 (5 bases). The V and J ends lost 5 bases and 4 bases respectively, with 21 bases between them. In germline, CDR1 is SGHAT, CDR2 FQNNGV. CDR3 size: 17 residues. The CDR3 DNA follows: TGTGCCAGCAGCCCCTTAAGGGCCGACAGTAATTACAATGAGCAGTTCTTC. It encodes CASSPLRADSNYNEQFF.

The chain uses TRBV12-3 or TRBV12-4 and TRBJ2-7, with TRBD1 as a possible D gene (5 bases). The CDR3 totals 13 residues. Trimming shortened V by 3 bases and J by 3 bases, and 9 bases separated the two germline ends. DNA for the CDR3: TGTGCCAGCAGTTTGTGGGGCAGCTACGAGCAGTACTTC. It codes for CASSLWGSYEQYF.

The genes are TRBV7-2 and TRBJ2-5; D perhaps matches TRBD2 (5 bases). CDR1 and CDR2 (germline): SGHTA, FQGNSA. The CDR3 loop spans 15 amino acids. Between the trimmed V and J ends, which lost 4 bases and 6 bases, there was a span of 18 bases. The CDR3 here is CASSSLAPGGQTQYF. As DNA, the CDR3 is TGTGCCAGCAGCTCGTTGGCCCCGGGCGGGCAGACCCAGTACTTC.

The rearrangement links TRBV6-5 to TRBJ1-5, with a tentative D call TRBD1 (6 bases). CDR1 MNHEY and CDR2 SVGAGI come from the germline V gene. The V and J ends lost 7 bases and 3 bases respectively, with 13 bases between them. The CDR3 runs 14 residues. CDR3 protein: CASTAGTYNQPQHF. Written as DNA, the CDR3 is TGTGCCAGCACCGCCGGGACATACAATCAGCCCCAGCATTTT.

A remark on this clone: In the same sample, other DNA sequences code for this CDR3. The J gene is TRBJ1-2, the V gene TRBV28, with a weak D call TRBD1 (5 bases). Trimming took 2 bases from V and 2 from J, leaving 6 bases between them. CDR3 length equals 13 residues. Germline values: CDR1 MDHEN, CDR2 SYDVKM. The CDR3 loop is CASSLPGNYGYTF. DNA of the CDR3: TGTGCCAGCAGTTTACCAGGGAACTATGGCTACACCTTC.

The J gene is TRBJ2-3, the V gene TRBV2; 7 bases line up with TRBD2. Germline lookup yields CDR1 SNHLY and CDR2 FYNNEI. V was pared by 6 bases and J by 6 bases, with 9 bases of the junction left unmatched. There are 14 residues in the CDR3. The CDR3: CASSRGVDSDTQYF. The CDR3 region has the DNA TGTGCCAGCAGCCGGGGGGTTGACAGCGATACGCAGTATTTT.

This sequence joins TRBV6-2 or TRBV6-3 and TRBJ2-2, with D hard to call. Germline CDR1 is MNHEY and CDR2 is SVGEGT. Trimming removed 4 bases from V and 2 bases from J, with 5 bases in between. The CDR3 is 13 amino acids. The CDR3 DNA follows: TGTGCCAGCAGTTCGAAAAACACCGGGGAGCTGTTTTTT. As protein: CASSSKNTGELFF.

The genes are TRBV5-6 and TRBJ2-1; D may be TRBD1 (5 bases). With 5 bases removed from V and 7 bases from J, the gap between germline ends came to 19 bases. The CDR3 is made up of 15 amino acids. Germline CDR1 reads SGHDT; CDR2 reads YYEEEE. The CDR3 region is CASSQFGAGPNEQFF. DNA for the CDR3: TGTGCCAGCAGTCAGTTTGGGGCAGGCCCTAATGAGCAGTTCTTC.

The chain has TRBV4-2 and TRBJ1-5; D is perhaps TRBD1 (5 bases). V shed 0 bases and J shed 0 bases, with 9 bases lying between them. The V gene's germline CDR1 is LGHNA and CDR2 YNFKEQ. The CDR3 is made up of 16 amino acids. CDR3 loop: CASSQDRTNSNQPQHF. CDR3 in DNA: TGTGCCAGCAGCCAAGATAGGACAAATAGCAATCAGCCCCAGCATTTT.

CDR3 in amino acids: CASSPQGVVNTGELFF. In DNA form, the CDR3 reads TGTGCCAGCAGCCCACAGGGGGTCGTTAACACCGGGGAGCTGTTTTTT. The chain combines TRBV7-8 with TRBJ2-2, with 8 bases aligning to TRBD1. The CDR3 totals 16 residues. The J segment lost 2 bases and the V segment lost 5 bases, leaving 7 bases of the junction unmatched. Germline V gene sequence: CDR1 SGHVS, CDR2 FQNEAQ. The variable domain in full, completed from reference TRBV7-8 and TRBJ2-2, reads GAGVSQSPRYKVAKRGQDVALRCDPISGHVSLFWYQQALGQGPEFLTYFQNEAQLDKSGLPSDRFFAERPEGSVSTLKIQRTQQEDSAVYLCASSPQGVVNTGELFFGEGSRLTVL.

The chain carries TRBV24-1 and TRBJ2-1, with TRBD1 identical over 10 bases. The germline gives CDR1 KGHDR, CDR2 SFDVKD. The ends lost 7 bases at V and 4 bases at J; junction bases unmatched: 6. This CDR3 region has 15 residues. This CDR3 is CATREGQGIYNEQFF. Here the CDR3 DNA reads TGTGCCACCAGGGAGGGACAGGGGATTTACAATGAGCAGTTCTTC.

This clone was found once. The CDR3 nucleotides read TGTGCCAGCAGTTCAACAGAGAACACTGAAGCTTTCTTT. Amino acid sequence: CASSSTENTEAFF. V usage is TRBV6-5 and J usage is TRBJ1-1; no definite D call. CDR1 and CDR2 (germline): MNHEY, SVGAGI. CDR3 length: 13 residues. The V end lost 4 bases, the J end lost 1 base, and 7 bases lay between the germline ends.

The count of this clone is one. The J gene is TRBJ2-7, the V gene TRBV4-1; D perhaps matches TRBD1 (6 bases). Per germline, CDR1 MGHRA and CDR2 YSYEKL. The CDR3 length is 16 residues. The ends were cut back, 3 bases at V and 3 bases at J, with 18 bases in the middle. The CDR3 here is CASSHEEGQEYYEQYF. CDR3 coding DNA: TGCGCCAGCAGCCATGAAGAGGGACAAGAATACTACGAGCAGTACTTC.